These 27 T cell receptor beta chains came from one sample sequenced in a study of T cells in Graves' hyperthyroidism and ophthalmopathy. TCR beta CDR3 regions were amplified from RNA transcripts. The study used the HTBI primer set for a first-round RT-PCR of the TCR CDR3. TCRdb re-called the multiplex PCR reads with MiXCR, one entry per CDR3 protein. In the table there are 250,000 to 300,000 distinct CDR3 sequences, approximately 17% of which are singletons. The sample was blood. Receptors originate from a woman in her sixties with Graves' ophthalmopathy.

The chain couples TRBV30 to TRBJ1-1; 7 nucleotides align to TRBD1. J was trimmed by 1 base and V by 5 bases; bases with no gene match: 4. Germline V gene lookup returns CDR1 GTSNPN and CDR2 SVGIG (reference sequence). The length of the CDR3 is 13 residues. In DNA, the CDR3 is TGTGCCTGGGGGGGGACAGCGAACACTGAAGCTTTCTTT. This sequence encodes CAWGGTANTEAFF.

At least ten counts were recorded for this clonotype. The genes are TRBV27 and TRBJ2-3; TRBD1 might be the D (6 bases). Germline lookup yields CDR1 MNHEY and CDR2 SMNVEV (reference sequence). This CDR3 has 15 amino acids. Between the trimmed V and J ends, which lost 3 bases and 2 bases, there was a span of 12 bases. The CDR3 loop is CASSFTGTITDTQYF. The CDR3 DNA reads TGTGCCAGCAGTTTTACAGGGACGATCACAGATACGCAGTATTTT.

This clonotype was detected only a few times. The genes are TRBV19 and TRBJ2-1; 11 nucleotides match TRBD2. From germline, CDR1 is LNHDA and CDR2 SQIVND (reference sequence). V dropped 8 bases and J dropped 5; count of bases not matched to a gene: 5. The CDR3 is made up of 14 amino acids. DNA of the CDR3: TGTGCCAGTTCCGGGACTAGCGGTAACAATGAGCAGTTCTTC. It codes for CASSGTSGNNEQFF.

This clonotype was seen many times. The gene calls are TRBV7-2 and TRBJ1-4; 9 nucleotides match TRBD1. With 0 bases clipped from V and 7 bases from J, the junction kept 6 bases outside the gene matches. This CDR3 has 16 residues. CDR1 is SGHTA and CDR2 is FQGNSA in the germline V gene. The CDR3 nucleotides are TGTGCCAGCAGCTTAGCTATCGGGACAGGGAGTGAAAAACTGTTTTTT. Its translation is CASSLAIGTGSEKLFF.

As regards this clonotype: Relative to the germline gene, one junction end is altered; a read error may explain this. V and J are TRBV27 and TRBJ2-1, with TRBD2 matching 9 bases. This CDR3 region has 15 residues. The V gene's germline CDR1 is MNHEY and CDR2 SMNVEV (reference sequence). The CDR3 region is CVSSPGTSPHNEQFF. The CDR3 nucleotides are TGTGTCAGCAGTCCCGGGACTAGCCCACACAATGAGCAGTTCTTC.

This clonotype has a count of ten or more. The rearrangement joins TRBV7-3 to TRBJ2-2; 9 bases are shared with TRBD2. Germline loops: CDR1 SGHTA, CDR2 FQGTGA. The CDR3 sequence is 15 residues long. With 4 bases clipped from V and 4 bases from J, the junction kept 4 bases outside the gene matches. The CDR3 DNA reads as TGTGCCAGCAGCTCTCTAGCGGGAAGCACCGGGGAGCTGTTTTTT. Translated, it gives CASSSLAGSTGELFF.

V usage is TRBV20-1 and J usage is TRBJ2-7; 8 nucleotides match TRBD1. CDR3 length equals 14 residues. Germline V gene lookup returns CDR1 DFQATT and CDR2 SNEGSKA (reference sequence). V lost 3 bases, J lost 2 bases, and 6 bases stayed unmatched. The CDR3 spells CSARAVTGAYEQYF. Written as DNA, the CDR3 is TGCAGTGCTAGGGCCGTGACAGGGGCCTACGAGCAGTACTTC.

This clonotype was detected ten times or more. The chain uses TRBV6-2 or TRBV6-3 and TRBJ1-1; D uncertain. Trimming stripped 2 bases from V and 0 bases from J, with 7 bases between. Germline assignment: CDR1 MNHEY and CDR2 SVGEGT. This CDR3 contains 14 residues. The CDR3 DNA is TGTGCCAGCAGTTACGAACTTATGAACACTGAAGCTTTCTTT. This encodes CASSYELMNTEAFF.

This clonotype was seen repeatedly, ten times or more. The gene calls are TRBV2 and TRBJ1-1; D not resolved. The CDR3 consists of 12 residues. Trimming took off 3 bases at V and 3 bases at J, with 5 bases between the two ends. Germline CDR1 SNHLY, CDR2 FYNNEI. DNA of the CDR3: TGTGCCAGCAGTGAGGTTGACACTGAAGCTTTCTTT. The encoded protein is CASSEVDTEAFF.

This clonotype was picked up many times. CDR3 DNA: TGTGCCAGCAGCTTCGACTACGAGCAGTACTTC. Translated: CASSFDYEQYF. The V call is TRBV7-2, the J call TRBJ2-7; no definite D call. V lost 3 bases and J lost 3, with 3 bases in between. CDR3 length: 11 residues. In germline, CDR1 is SGHTA, CDR2 FQGNSA.

This clonotype was seen at least ten times. The rearrangement uses TRBV20-1 and TRBJ2-3; D is undetermined. The CDR3 totals 11 residues. Trimming removed 0 bases from V and 8 bases from J, with 6 bases in between. Germline values: CDR1 DFQATT, CDR2 SNEGSKA (reference sequence). CDR3 bases: TGCAGTGCTAGAGATCGGGCTACGCAGTATTTT. Translation: CSARDRATQYF.

This clonotype showed up many times. The V call is TRBV3-1, the J call TRBJ2-5; D might be TRBD2 (5 bases). CDR1 is LGHDT and CDR2 is YNNKEL in the germline V gene (reference sequence). V was pared by 0 bases and J by 5 bases, with 10 bases between. CDR3 length equals 14 residues. CDR3 in DNA: TGTGCCAGCAGCCAAGAGAGCGGAGTCGAGACCCAGTACTTC. It is translated as CASSQESGVETQYF.

This clonotype showed up many times. The chain links TRBV15 to TRBJ1-2; D is possibly TRBD1 (6 bases). Germline V CDR1 and CDR2: LNHNV, YYDKDF (reference sequence). The CDR3 runs 14 residues. V lost 3 bases and J 4 bases, leaving 12 bases between the germline ends. The CDR3 bases are TGTGCCACCAGCAGGGACACAGGGACCTATGGCTACACCTTC. Amino acids: CATSRDTGTYGYTF.

This clonotype appeared a few times. The chain links TRBV10-3 to TRBJ1-4; TRBD1 might be the D (6 bases). The CDR3 contains 14 residues. Germline CDR1 reads ENHRY; CDR2 reads SYGVKD. The V and J ends lost 6 bases and 8 bases respectively, with 16 bases between them. The CDR3 region has the DNA TGTGCCATCAGGGGAGGGGGGGCGAACGAAAAACTGTTTTTT. It yields the protein CAIRGGGANEKLFF.

This clonotype was seen many times. In DNA, the CDR3 is TGTGCCAGCAGTCACCTAGGAGCGGACTCCTACGAGCAGTACTTC. Residues: CASSHLGADSYEQYF. The chain links TRBV28 to TRBJ2-7; D perhaps matches TRBD2 (5 bases). V gave up 5 bases and J gave up 0 bases, with 14 bases separating them. The CDR3 extends over 15 amino acids. CDR1 and CDR2 (germline): MDHEN, SYDVKM.

This clonotype occurred a few times. This chain joins TRBV29-1 and TRBJ2-5; maybe TRBD2 (6 bases). V was clipped by 6 bases and J by 0 bases, with 11 bases between them. CDR1 is SQVTM, CDR2 ANQGSEA, per germline. The CDR3 loop spans 13 amino acids. The CDR3: CSVPGVDQETQYF. The CDR3 DNA is TGCAGCGTCCCGGGAGTCGACCAAGAGACCCAGTACTTC.

The CDR3 sequence: CASSGQRWNEQFF. The DNA for the CDR3 is TGTGCCAGCAGCGGCCAGCGGTGGAATGAGCAGTTCTTC. V is TRBV25-1 and J is TRBJ2-1, with a tentative D call TRBD2 (5 bases). V shed 6 bases and J shed 7 bases, with 13 bases lying between them. The CDR3 is made up of 13 amino acids. In germline, CDR1 is MGHDK, CDR2 SYGVNS.

This clonotype has just a few counts. J is TRBJ2-3 and V is TRBV4-3; D is undetermined. The CDR3 contains 16 residues. The V end was cut by 4 bases, the J end by 3 bases, with 17 bases between. Germline assignment: CDR1 LGHNA and CDR2 YSLEER. The chain's CDR3 is CASSPEVLTRTDTQYF. CDR3 in DNA: TGCGCCAGCAGCCCAGAGGTCCTGACAAGGACAGATACGCAGTATTTT.

This clonotype has just a few counts. This rearrangement joins TRBV6-1 to TRBJ2-7, with TRBD2 matching 11 bases. V shed 6 bases, J shed 1 base, and the junction held 11 bases outside the gene matches. This CDR3 has 17 amino acids. CDR1 and CDR2 from the germline V gene are MNHNS and SASEGT. The CDR3 spells CASSRMTSGIYSYEQYF. The CDR3 nucleotides are TGTGCCAGCAGCCGTATGACTAGCGGGATTTATTCCTACGAGCAGTACTTC.

The V and J genes are TRBV12-3 or TRBV12-4 and TRBJ2-5; D remains unclear. CDR3 length: 11 residues. The V and J ends lost 2 bases and 5 bases respectively, with 3 bases between them. This CDR3 reads CASSLFETQYF. CDR3 in DNA: TGTGCCAGCAGTTTATTTGAGACCCAGTACTTC.

This clonotype has more than one count but fewer than ten. This chain uses TRBV5-5 with TRBJ1-5, with D uncertain. V was cut by 0 bases and J by 3 bases, with 13 bases left in between. Per germline, CDR1 SGHKS and CDR2 YYEKEE (reference sequence). The CDR3 loop spans 16 amino acids. The CDR3 DNA follows: TGTGCCAGCAGCTTGGACCCGGTAGTCCTCAATCAGCCCCAGCATTTT. Amino acids: CASSLDPVVLNQPQHF.

This clonotype was counted many times. The chain is built from TRBV18 and TRBJ1-1, with TRBD1 identical over 11 bases. The length of the CDR3 is 13 residues. V shed 3 bases, J shed 11 bases, and the junction held 5 bases outside the gene matches. CDR1 is KGHSH, CDR2 LQKENI, per germline. In nucleotides, the CDR3 is TGTGCCAGCTCACCCGGACAGGGGGCGGCCGCTTTCTTT. As protein: CASSPGQGAAAFF.

The table lists this clonotype with many counts. The chain has TRBV5-1 and TRBJ2-7; TRBD1 matches at 9 bases. The V gene's germline CDR1 is SGHRS and CDR2 YFSETQ. With V trimmed by 1 base and J by 3 bases, 2 bases remained unmatched. The CDR3 consists of 14 residues. The CDR3: CASSLMTGGYEQYF. CDR3 in DNA: TGCGCCAGCAGCTTGATGACAGGGGGCTACGAGCAGTACTTC.

In its sample, this clonotype was seen many times. The V gene is TRBV28, the J gene TRBJ2-7, with D possibly matching TRBD1 (5 bases). The CDR3 has 18 residues. The V and J ends lost 3 bases and 0 bases respectively, with 21 bases between them. Germline V gene lookup returns CDR1 MDHEN and CDR2 SYDVKM. The CDR3 protein is CASSLPLQGPSISYEQYF. For the CDR3, the DNA is TGTGCCAGCAGTTTGCCGCTCCAGGGCCCATCAATCTCCTACGAGCAGTACTTC.

This clonotype was detected many times. The chain joins TRBV20-1 to TRBJ1-1; TRBD1 agrees at 7 bases. CDR3 size: 16 residues. Germline V gene data show CDR1 as DFQATT and CDR2 as SNEGSKA (reference sequence). After removal of 1 base from V and 4 bases from J, the junction contained 12 bases not matched to a gene. Here the CDR3 reads CSARVDREGLGTEAFF. CDR3 coding DNA: TGCAGTGCTAGAGTCGACAGGGAAGGGTTAGGCACTGAAGCTTTCTTT.

This chain links TRBV7-9 with TRBJ2-1; D not resolved. CDR3 length equals 14 residues. V dropped 1 base and J dropped 6 bases, with 10 bases sitting between them. Germline V CDR1 and CDR2: SEHNR, FQNEAQ (reference sequence). The CDR3 region is CASSLGGGSNEQFF. CDR3 coding DNA: TGTGCCAGCAGCTTAGGAGGCGGTAGCAATGAGCAGTTCTTC.

This clonotype was found a few times. The J gene is TRBJ1-4, the V gene TRBV19; D gene ambiguous. CDR1 is LNHDA, CDR2 SQIVND, per germline (reference sequence). The CDR3 totals 11 residues. Between the trimmed V and J ends, which lost 6 bases and 3 bases, there was a span of 2 bases. CDR3 sequence reads: CASSANEKLFF. The CDR3 nucleotides are TGTGCCAGTAGCGCTAATGAAAAACTGTTTTTT.